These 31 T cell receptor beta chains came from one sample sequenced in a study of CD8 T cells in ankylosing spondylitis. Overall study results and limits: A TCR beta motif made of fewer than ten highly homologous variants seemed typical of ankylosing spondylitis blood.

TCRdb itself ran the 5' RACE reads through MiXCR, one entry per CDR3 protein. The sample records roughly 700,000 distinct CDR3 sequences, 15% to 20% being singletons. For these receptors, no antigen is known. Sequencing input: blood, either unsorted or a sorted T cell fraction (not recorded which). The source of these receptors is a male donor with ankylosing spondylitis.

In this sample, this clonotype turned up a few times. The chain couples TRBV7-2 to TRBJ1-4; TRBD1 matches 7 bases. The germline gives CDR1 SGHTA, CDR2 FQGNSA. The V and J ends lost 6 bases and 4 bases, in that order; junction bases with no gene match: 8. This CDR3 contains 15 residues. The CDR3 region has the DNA TGTGCCAGCAGGCCCACAGGGGTTGGTAATGAAAAACTGTTTTTT. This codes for CASRPTGVGNEKLFF.

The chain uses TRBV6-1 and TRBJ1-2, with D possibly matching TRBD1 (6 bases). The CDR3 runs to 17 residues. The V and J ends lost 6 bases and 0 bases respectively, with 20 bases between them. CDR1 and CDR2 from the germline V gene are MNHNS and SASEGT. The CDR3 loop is CASSLRQATAPNYGYTF. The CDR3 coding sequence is TGTGCCAGCAGCCTAAGACAGGCCACCGCCCCTAACTATGGCTACACCTTC.

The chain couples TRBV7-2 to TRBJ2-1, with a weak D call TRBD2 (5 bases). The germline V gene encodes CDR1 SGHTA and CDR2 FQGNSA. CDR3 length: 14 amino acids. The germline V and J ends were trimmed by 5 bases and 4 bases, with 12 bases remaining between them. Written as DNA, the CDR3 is TGTGCCAGCAGCCCGGCGCGGGTTTACAATGAGCAGTTCTTC. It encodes CASSPARVYNEQFF. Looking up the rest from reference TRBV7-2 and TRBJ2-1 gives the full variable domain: GAGVSQSPSNKVTEKGKDVELRCDPISGHTALYWYRQSLGQGLEFLIYFQGNSAPDKSGLPSDRFSAERTGGSVSTLTIQRTQQEDSAVYLCASSPARVYNEQFFGPGTRLTVL.

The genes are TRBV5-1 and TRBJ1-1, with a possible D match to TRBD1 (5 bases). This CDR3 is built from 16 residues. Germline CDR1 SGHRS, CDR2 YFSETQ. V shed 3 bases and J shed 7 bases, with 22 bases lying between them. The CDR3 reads CASSSLPGALKIEAFF. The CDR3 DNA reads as TGCGCCAGCAGCTCCCTCCCCGGGGCCCTGAAGATTGAAGCTTTCTTT.

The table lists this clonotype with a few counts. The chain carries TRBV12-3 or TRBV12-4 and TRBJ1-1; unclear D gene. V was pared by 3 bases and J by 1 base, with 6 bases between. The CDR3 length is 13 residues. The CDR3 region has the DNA TGTGCCAGCAGTTTTATGAGGAACACTGAAGCTTTCTTT. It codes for CASSFMRNTEAFF.

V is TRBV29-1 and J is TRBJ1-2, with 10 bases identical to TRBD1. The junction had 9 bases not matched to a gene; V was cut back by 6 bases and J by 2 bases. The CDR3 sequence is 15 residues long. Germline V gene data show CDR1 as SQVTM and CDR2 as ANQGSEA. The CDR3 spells CSVEPGQGGNYGYTF. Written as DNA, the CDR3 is TGCAGCGTGGAACCTGGACAGGGGGGGAACTATGGCTACACCTTC.

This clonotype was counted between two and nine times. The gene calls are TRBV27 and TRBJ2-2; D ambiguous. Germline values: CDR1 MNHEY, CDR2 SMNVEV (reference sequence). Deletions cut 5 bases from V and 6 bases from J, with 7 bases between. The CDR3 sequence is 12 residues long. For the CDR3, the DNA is TGTGCCAGCAGTACGGCGGCCGGGGAGCTGTTTTTT. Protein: CASSTAAGELFF.

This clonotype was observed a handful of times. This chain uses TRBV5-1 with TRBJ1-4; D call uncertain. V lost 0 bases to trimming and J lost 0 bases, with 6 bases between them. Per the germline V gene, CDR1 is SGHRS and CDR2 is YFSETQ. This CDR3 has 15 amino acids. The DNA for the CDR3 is TGCGCCAGCAGCTTGGCCCCGGCAACTAATGAAAAACTGTTTTTT. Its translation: CASSLAPATNEKLFF.

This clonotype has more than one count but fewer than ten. CDR3 loop: CASSPLRLVHGGRQETQYF. The CDR3 bases are TGTGCCAGCAGCCCCCTCCGTCTTGTTCATGGGGGTCGGCAAGAGACCCAGTACTTC. V and J are TRBV11-2 and TRBJ2-5; D is perhaps TRBD1 or TRBD2 (5 bases each). Germline CDR1 reads SGHAT; CDR2 reads FQNNGV. Trimming shortened V by 5 bases and J by 2 bases, and 27 bases separated the two germline ends. CDR3 length equals 19 residues.

The CDR3 region is CSVEETSGRAVDTQYF. CDR3 nucleotide sequence: TGCAGCGTTGAGGAGACTAGCGGGAGGGCGGTAGATACGCAGTATTTT. The chain recombines TRBV29-1 with TRBJ2-3; 14 bases line up with TRBD2. This CDR3 is 16 amino acids long. Germline V gene data show CDR1 as SQVTM and CDR2 as ANQGSEA. J lost 5 bases, V lost 3 bases, and 7 bases had no gene match.

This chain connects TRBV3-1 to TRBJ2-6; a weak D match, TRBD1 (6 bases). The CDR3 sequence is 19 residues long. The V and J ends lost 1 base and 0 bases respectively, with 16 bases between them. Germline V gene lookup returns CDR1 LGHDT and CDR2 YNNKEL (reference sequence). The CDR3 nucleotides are TGTGCCAGCAGCCAAGTTATAGGACAGCCCTTCTCTGGGGCCAACGTCCTGACTTTC. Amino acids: CASSQVIGQPFSGANVLTF. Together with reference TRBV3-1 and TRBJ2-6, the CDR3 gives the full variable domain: DTAVSQTPKYLVTQMGNDKSIKCEQNLGHDTMYWYKQDSKKFLKIMFSYNNKELIINETVPNRFSPKSPDKAHLNLHINSLELGDSAVYFCASSQVIGQPFSGANVLTFGAGSRLTVL.

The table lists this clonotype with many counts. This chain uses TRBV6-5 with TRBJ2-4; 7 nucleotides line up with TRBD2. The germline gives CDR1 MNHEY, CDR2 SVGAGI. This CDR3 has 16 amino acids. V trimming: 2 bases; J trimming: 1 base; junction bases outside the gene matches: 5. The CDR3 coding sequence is TGTGCCAGCAGTTACGGGGGGGATGGGGCCAAAAACATTCAGTACTTC. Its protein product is CASSYGGDGAKNIQYF.

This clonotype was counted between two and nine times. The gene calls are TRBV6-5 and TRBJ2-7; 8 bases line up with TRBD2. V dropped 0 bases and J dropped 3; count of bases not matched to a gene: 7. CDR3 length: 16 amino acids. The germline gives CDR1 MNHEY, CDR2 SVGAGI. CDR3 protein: CASSYSTGGRLYEQYF. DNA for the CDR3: TGTGCCAGCAGTTACTCGACGGGGGGGCGACTCTACGAGCAGTACTTC.

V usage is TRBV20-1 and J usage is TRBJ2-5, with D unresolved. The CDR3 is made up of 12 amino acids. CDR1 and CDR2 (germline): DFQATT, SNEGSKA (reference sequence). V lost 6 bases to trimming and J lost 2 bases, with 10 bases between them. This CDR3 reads CSARTDQETQYF. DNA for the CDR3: TGCAGTGCGAGGACGGATCAAGAGACCCAGTACTTC.

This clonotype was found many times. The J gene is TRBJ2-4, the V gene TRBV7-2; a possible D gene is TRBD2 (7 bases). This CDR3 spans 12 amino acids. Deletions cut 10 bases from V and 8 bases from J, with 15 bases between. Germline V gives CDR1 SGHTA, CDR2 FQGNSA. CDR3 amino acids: CATSGGRDIQYF. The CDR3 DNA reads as TGTGCCACCTCGGGGGGCCGGGACATTCAGTACTTC.

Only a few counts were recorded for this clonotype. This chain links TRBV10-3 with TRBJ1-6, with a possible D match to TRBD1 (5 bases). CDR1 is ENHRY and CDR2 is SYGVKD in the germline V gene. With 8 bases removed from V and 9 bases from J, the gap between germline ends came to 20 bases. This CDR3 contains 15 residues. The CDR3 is CAIDSQPRFGSPLHF. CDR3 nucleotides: TGTGCCATCGACAGCCAACCTAGATTCGGTTCACCCCTCCACTTT.

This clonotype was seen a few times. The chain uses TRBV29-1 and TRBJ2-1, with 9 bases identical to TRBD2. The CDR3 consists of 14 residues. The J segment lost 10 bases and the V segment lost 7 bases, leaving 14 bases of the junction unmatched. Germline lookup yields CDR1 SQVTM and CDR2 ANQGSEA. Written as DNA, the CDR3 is TGCAGCGCAGATAGCGGGAGACCCCCCATCGAGCAGTTCTTC. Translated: CSADSGRPPIEQFF.

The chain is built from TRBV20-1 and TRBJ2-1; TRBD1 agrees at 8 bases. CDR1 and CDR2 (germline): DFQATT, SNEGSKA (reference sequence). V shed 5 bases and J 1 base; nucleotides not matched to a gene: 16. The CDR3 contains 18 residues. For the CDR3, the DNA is TGCAGTGCTCGAATCTTCGAACAGGGGGAAACATCCTACAATGAGCAGTTCTTC. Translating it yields CSARIFEQGETSYNEQFF.

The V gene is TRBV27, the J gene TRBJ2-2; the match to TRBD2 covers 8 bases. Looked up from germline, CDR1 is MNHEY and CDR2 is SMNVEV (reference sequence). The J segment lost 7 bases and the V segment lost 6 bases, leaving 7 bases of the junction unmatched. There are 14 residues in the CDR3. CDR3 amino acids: CASRRAGGHGELFF. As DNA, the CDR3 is TGTGCCAGCAGGAGGGCGGGGGGCCACGGGGAGCTGTTTTTT.

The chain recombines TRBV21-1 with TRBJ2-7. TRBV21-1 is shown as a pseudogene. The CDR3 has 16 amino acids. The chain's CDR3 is CASSKYVSAATYEQYF. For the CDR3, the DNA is TGTGCCAGCAGCAAATATGTATCCGCAGCCACCTACGAGCAGTACTTC.

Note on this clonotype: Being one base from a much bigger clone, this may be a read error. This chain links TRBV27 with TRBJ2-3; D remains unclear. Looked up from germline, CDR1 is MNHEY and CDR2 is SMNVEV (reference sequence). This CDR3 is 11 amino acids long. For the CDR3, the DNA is TGTGCCAGCAGTAACACAGATGCGCAGTATTTT. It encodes CASSNTDAQYF.

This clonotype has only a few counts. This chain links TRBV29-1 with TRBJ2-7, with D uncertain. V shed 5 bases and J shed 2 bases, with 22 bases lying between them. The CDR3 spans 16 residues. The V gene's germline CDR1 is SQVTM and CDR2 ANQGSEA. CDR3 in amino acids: CSVRPGGAGPAYEQYF. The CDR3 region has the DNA TGCAGCGTTCGTCCCGGTGGCGCAGGACCAGCCTACGAGCAGTACTTC.

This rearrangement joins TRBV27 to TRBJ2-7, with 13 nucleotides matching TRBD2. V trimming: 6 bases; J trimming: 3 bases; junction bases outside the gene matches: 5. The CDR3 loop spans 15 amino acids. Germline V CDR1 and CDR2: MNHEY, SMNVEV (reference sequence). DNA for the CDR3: TGTGCCAGCAGAACTGGACTAGCGGGGGTCTACGAGCAGTACTTC. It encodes CASRTGLAGVYEQYF.

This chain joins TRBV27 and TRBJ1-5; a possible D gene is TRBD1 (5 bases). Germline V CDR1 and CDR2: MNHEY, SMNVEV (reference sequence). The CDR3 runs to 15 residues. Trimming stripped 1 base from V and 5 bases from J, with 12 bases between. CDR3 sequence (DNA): TGTGCCAGCAGTTTATTGGCAGGGCGAGATCAGCCCCAGCATTTT. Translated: CASSLLAGRDQPQHF.

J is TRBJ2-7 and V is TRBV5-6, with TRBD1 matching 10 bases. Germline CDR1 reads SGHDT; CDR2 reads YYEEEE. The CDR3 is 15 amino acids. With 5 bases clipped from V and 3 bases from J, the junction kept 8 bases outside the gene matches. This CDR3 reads CASSMGQGRRYEQYF. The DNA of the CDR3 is TGTGCCAGCAGTATGGGACAGGGGAGGCGCTACGAGCAGTACTTC.

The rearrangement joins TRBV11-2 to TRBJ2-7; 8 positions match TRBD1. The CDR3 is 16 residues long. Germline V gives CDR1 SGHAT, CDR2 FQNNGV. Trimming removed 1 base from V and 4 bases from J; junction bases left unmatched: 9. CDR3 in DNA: TGTGCCAGCAGCTTAGCCGGGCCAGGGGGCAATTACGAGCAGTACTTC. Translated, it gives CASSLAGPGGNYEQYF.

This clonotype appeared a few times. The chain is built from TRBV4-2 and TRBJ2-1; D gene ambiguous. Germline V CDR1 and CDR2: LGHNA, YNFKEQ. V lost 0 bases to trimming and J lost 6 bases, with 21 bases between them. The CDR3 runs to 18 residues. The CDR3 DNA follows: TGTGCCAGCAGCCAAGATCTGATTAGCCCGACGTTATCCAATGAGCAGTTCTTC. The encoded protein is CASSQDLISPTLSNEQFF.

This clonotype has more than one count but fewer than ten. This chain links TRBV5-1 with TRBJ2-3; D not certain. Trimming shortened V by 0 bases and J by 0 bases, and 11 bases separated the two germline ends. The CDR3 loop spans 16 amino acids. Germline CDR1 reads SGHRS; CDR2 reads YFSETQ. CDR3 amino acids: CASSLGDLASTDTQYF. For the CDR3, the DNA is TGCGCCAGCAGCTTGGGAGACTTGGCTAGCACAGATACGCAGTATTTT.

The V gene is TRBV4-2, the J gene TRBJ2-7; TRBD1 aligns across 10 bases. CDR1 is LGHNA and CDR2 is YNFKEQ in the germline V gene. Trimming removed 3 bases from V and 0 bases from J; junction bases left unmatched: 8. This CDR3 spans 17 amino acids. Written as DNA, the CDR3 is TGTGCCAGCAGCCAGTCGACAGGGGGCGTCAGCTCCTACGAGCAGTACTTC. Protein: CASSQSTGGVSSYEQYF.

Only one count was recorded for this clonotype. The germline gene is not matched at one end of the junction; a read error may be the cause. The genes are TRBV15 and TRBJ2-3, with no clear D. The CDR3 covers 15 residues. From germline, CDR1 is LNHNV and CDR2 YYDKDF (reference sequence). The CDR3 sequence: CTTSRVGRNTDTQYF. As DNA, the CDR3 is TGTACCACCAGCAGAGTAGGGCGTAACACAGATACGCAGTATTTT.

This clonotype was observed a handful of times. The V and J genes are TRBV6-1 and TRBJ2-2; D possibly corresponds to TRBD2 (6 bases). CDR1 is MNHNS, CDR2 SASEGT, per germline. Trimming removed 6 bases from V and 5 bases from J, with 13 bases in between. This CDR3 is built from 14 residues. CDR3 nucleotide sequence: TGTGCCAGCAGCCCGGGGGTAGATACCGGGGAGCTGTTTTTT. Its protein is CASSPGVDTGELFF.